Shown below are 4 T cell receptor beta chains from a single sample sequenced in a study of T-cell memory formation after mild COVID-19. TCRdb redid the calling of the 5' RACE reads with MiXCR, one entry per CDR3 protein. The table lists tens of thousands of distinct CDR3 sequences, about 16% of them singletons. Sequencing used PBMCs or a T cell subset sorted from them (not recorded which). Receptor source: an adult who had mild COVID-19 (a few samples of this study predate the infection). Cell type and time point are not known.

CDR3 in amino acids: CASSWGDKPETQYF. For the CDR3, the DNA is TGTGCCAGCAGCTGGGGGGACAAGCCCGAGACCCAGTACTTC. The chain has TRBV7-9 and TRBJ2-5, with D possibly being TRBD1 or TRBD2 (6 bases each). CDR1 and CDR2 (germline): SEHNR, FQNEAQ (reference sequence). The CDR3 length is 14 residues. Trimming removed 4 bases from V and 5 bases from J, with 14 bases in between. Looking up the rest from reference TRBV7-9 and TRBJ2-5 gives the full variable domain: DTGVSQNPRHKITKRGQNVTFRCDPISEHNRLYWYRQTLGQGPEFLTYFQNEAQLEKSRLLSDRFSAERPKGSFSTLEIQRTEQGDSAMYLCASSWGDKPETQYFGPGTRLLVL.

The V and J genes are TRBV5-4 and TRBJ1-5, with D unclear. The CDR3 totals 13 residues. V lost 1 base and J lost 4, with 6 bases in between. Germline CDR1 is SGHNT and CDR2 is YYREEE (reference sequence). The CDR3 is CASSLSRNQPQHF. In DNA form, the CDR3 reads TGTGCCAGCAGCTTGAGTCGGAATCAGCCCCAGCATTTT. Full variable domain (remainder filled in from reference TRBV5-4 and TRBJ1-5): ETGVTQSPTHLIKTRGQQVTLRCSSQSGHNTVSWYQQALGQGPQFIFQYYREEENGRGNFPPRFSGLQFPNYSSELNVNALELDDSALYLCASSLSRNQPQHFGDGTRLSIL.

This clonotype was recorded many times. The CDR3 region is CASSGAIGGATDTQYF. CDR3 sequence (DNA): TGTGCCAGCAGTGGAGCGATAGGAGGGGCTACAGATACGCAGTATTTT. The chain carries TRBV28 and TRBJ2-3, with D possibly TRBD2 on 6 matching bases. Germline V CDR1 and CDR2: MDHEN, SYDVKM. V lost 5 bases and J lost 3, with 18 bases in between. CDR3 length: 16 residues.

This clonotype came up many times. This chain joins TRBV12-5 and TRBJ2-1; D call uncertain. Per germline, CDR1 LGHNT and CDR2 FRNRAP. The CDR3 has 13 residues. Trimming took off 6 bases at V and 9 bases at J, with 15 bases between the two ends. CDR3 DNA: TGTGCTAGTGGGGCTTTAGTTTACGGTGAGCAGTTCTTC. It codes for CASGALVYGEQFF.